This T cell receptor beta chain was recorded in a study of T cell repertoires and HLA-DP antigens. From germline, CDR1 is SGHTA and CDR2 FQGNSA. J lost 6 bases, V lost 2 bases, and 11 bases had no gene match. This CDR3 has 18 residues. The primer mix covered 54 TRBV segments and 13 TRBJ segments. Some clones are missing from TCRdb's copy, which holds only in-frame ones; the method was immunoSEQ multiplex PCR. The table records about 120,000 clones, approximately 92% of them present only once. To note about this clone: Antigen: not known.

The rearrangement joins TRBV7-2 to TRBJ2-5, with TRBD2 matching over 14 bases. The specimen sequenced was CD4+ T cells from PBMCs. The receptor was derived from a woman between 18 and 29 years old in good health and CMV-seronegative. The CDR3 loop is CASSLLGLAGAHFQTQYF. CDR3 DNA: TGTGCCAGCAGCTTACTGGGACTAGCGGGAGCCCATTTTCAGACCCAGTACTTC.